This entry lists 28 T cell receptor beta chains sequenced from one sample in a study of beta chain features in type 1 diabetes. Investigators reverse transcribed all isolated RNA, so they sequenced expressed TCRB transcripts. TCRdb's copy holds only in-frame clones and misses some; the assay was immunoSEQ multiplex PCR. The sample holds a few hundred thousand clones, 8.5% to 10% seen once. Study-wide findings and caveats: TCRB CDR3 length was moderately but significantly reduced in all four CD4+ subsets of Type 1 diabetes patients.

No cognate antigen is known for these TCRs. Sequencing was carried out using central memory CD4+ T cells from blood. These receptors were collected from a man under 40 with type 1 diabetes.

This clone was seen ten or more times. This chain links TRBV10-3 with TRBJ2-7; D unresolved. Germline V gene data show CDR1 as ENHRY and CDR2 as SYGVKD. The CDR3 consists of 12 residues. Trimming pared 0 bases from V and 6 bases from J, leaving 6 bases between. The CDR3 region is CAISESRSEQYF. CDR3 nucleotide sequence: TGTGCCATCAGTGAGTCTAGGAGCGAGCAGTACTTC.

This clone appeared a few times. The chain uses TRBV5-1 and TRBJ2-1, with 7 positions matching TRBD2. The ends lost 5 bases at V and 7 bases at J; junction bases unmatched: 9. This CDR3 comprises 14 residues. Per germline, CDR1 SGHRS and CDR2 YFSETQ. The CDR3 DNA follows: TGCGCCAGCAGGCCCGGACTAGAAGGTAATGAGCAGTTCTTC. Encoded protein: CASRPGLEGNEQFF. The variable domain in full, with the rest retrieved from reference TRBV5-1 and TRBJ2-1, is KAGVTQTPRYLIKTRGQQVTLSCSPISGHRSVSWYQQTPGQGLQFLFEYFSETQRNKGNFPGRFSGRQFSNSRSEMNVSTLELGDSALYLCASRPGLEGNEQFFGPGTRLTVL.

The gene calls are TRBV2 and TRBJ2-5, with D maybe TRBD1 (5 bases). V lost 5 bases and J lost 0, with 13 bases in between. The CDR3 spans 15 residues. The germline gives CDR1 SNHLY, CDR2 FYNNEI. The DNA for the CDR3 is TGTGCCAGCAGTCCCAGGGAAGCGTACCAAGAGACCCAGTACTTC. Amino acid sequence: CASSPREAYQETQYF.

This clone was seen at least ten times. This sequence joins TRBV19 and TRBJ2-1, with D possibly being TRBD2 (5 bases). Per the germline V gene, CDR1 is LNHDA and CDR2 is SQIVND (reference sequence). The CDR3 has 15 amino acids. Deletions cut 3 bases from V and 0 bases from J, with 9 bases between. DNA of the CDR3: TGTGCCAGTAGTATCTCCCGGGACTCCTACAATGAGCAGTTCTTC. Translation gives CASSISRDSYNEQFF.

This clone was seen a handful of times. The chain combines TRBV30 with TRBJ2-5; D tentatively reads TRBD1 or TRBD2 (5 bases each). Germline CDR1 is GTSNPN and CDR2 is SVGIG (reference sequence). Deletions cut 5 bases from V and 5 bases from J, with 15 bases between. The CDR3 has 13 residues. CDR3 nucleotide sequence: TGTGCCTGGGGGTTCCAGGGAGCCGAGACCCAGTACTTC. It codes for CAWGFQGAETQYF.

In its sample, this clone was seen a few times. V gene TRBV6-6 combines with J gene TRBJ1-4; 8 nucleotides agree with TRBD1. Germline values: CDR1 MNHNY, CDR2 SVGAGI (reference sequence). This CDR3 spans 14 amino acids. V lost 5 bases and J lost 8; bases outside the gene matches: 7. This CDR3 is CASSPTGDGEKLFF. The CDR3 region has the DNA TGTGCCAGCAGTCCGACAGGGGACGGCGAAAAACTGTTTTTT.

In this sample, this clone turned up many times. The chain recombines TRBV28 with TRBJ2-7; possible D gene TRBD2, 5 bases. In germline, CDR1 is MDHEN, CDR2 SYDVKM. The CDR3 totals 13 residues. V lost 7 bases and J lost 3, with 13 bases in between. The CDR3 protein is CASTLNAGYEQYF. CDR3 nucleotide sequence: TGTGCCAGCACCCTAAATGCGGGCTACGAGCAGTACTTC.

The J gene is TRBJ1-2, the V gene TRBV10-2, with TRBD1 as a possible D gene (6 bases). The V gene's germline CDR1 is WSHSY and CDR2 SAAADI. Trimming pared 2 bases from V and 3 bases from J, leaving 10 bases between. The CDR3 spans 14 residues. Here the CDR3 reads CASSEGRGYYGYTF. CDR3 nucleotides: TGCGCCAGCAGTGAGGGGAGGGGGTACTATGGCTACACCTTC.

The chain joins TRBV18 to TRBJ2-7; possibly TRBD1 or TRBD2 for D (5 bases each). With 2 bases removed from V and 0 bases from J, the gap between germline ends came to 14 bases. This CDR3 contains 16 residues. Germline CDR1 and CDR2: KGHSH and LQKENI. CDR3 DNA: TGTGCCAGCTCACCAAAAGGGCCCGGGGCCTCCTACGAGCAGTACTTC. Protein sequence: CASSPKGPGASYEQYF.

This clone has more than one count but fewer than ten. The chain links TRBV5-8 to TRBJ1-2; no clear D gene. V was trimmed by 2 bases and J by 2 bases, leaving 4 bases between them. Germline values: CDR1 SGHTS, CDR2 YDEGEE. This CDR3 spans 12 amino acids. As DNA, the CDR3 is TGTGCCAGCAGCTTACGGAACTATGGCTACACCTTC. Translating gives CASSLRNYGYTF.

This clone showed up just a few times. This chain uses TRBV7-2 with TRBJ1-2, with D tentatively TRBD1 (5 bases). V lost 0 bases to trimming and J lost 7 bases, with 15 bases between them. Germline V lookup: CDR1 SGHTA, CDR2 FQGNSA. The CDR3 totals 15 residues. The CDR3 is CASSLARRQGGGYTF. In DNA, the CDR3 is TGTGCCAGCAGCTTAGCTCGACGGCAGGGTGGTGGCTACACCTTC.

This clone was counted between two and nine times. The chain combines TRBV7-2 with TRBJ2-2, with D possibly being TRBD1 (6 bases). The CDR3 totals 16 residues. Germline-derived CDR1 and CDR2 are SGHTA and FQGNSA. Trimming shortened V by 1 base and J by 8 bases, and 17 bases separated the two germline ends. The CDR3 region is CASSLDLGRGAGELFF. For the CDR3, the DNA is TGTGCCAGCAGCTTAGATTTGGGCAGGGGAGCTGGGGAGCTGTTTTTT.

This clone was recorded a few times. At one end the junction does not follow the germline gene, possibly because of a read error. The J gene is TRBJ2-6, the V gene TRBV6-1; D is ambiguous. From germline, CDR1 is MNHNS and CDR2 SASEGT. This CDR3 is built from 16 residues. CDR3 sequence reads: CAISGAGSSGANVLTF. CDR3 nucleotide sequence: TGTGCCATCAGTGGCGCCGGTAGCTCTGGGGCCAACGTCCTGACTTTC.

The CDR3, as DNA: TGTGCCAGCAGCTTAAGGGGCTCGGGCACCATATATTTT. Its translation: CASSLRGSGTIYF. J is TRBJ1-3 and V is TRBV7-9; D is possibly TRBD1 (5 bases). Trimming shortened V by 2 bases and J by 9 bases, and 11 bases separated the two germline ends. There are 13 residues in the CDR3. In germline, CDR1 is SEHNR, CDR2 FQNEAQ (reference sequence).

This clone has more than one count but fewer than ten. The chain has TRBV11-1 and TRBJ2-2; 9 nucleotides align to TRBD1. The CDR3 contains 13 residues. With 5 bases clipped from V and 13 bases from J, the junction kept 8 bases outside the gene matches. The V gene's germline CDR1 is SGHAT and CDR2 FQDESV (reference sequence). The CDR3 is CASSSRRDRVLFF. The CDR3, as DNA: TGTGCCAGCAGCAGTAGGCGGGACAGGGTGCTGTTTTTT. The whole variable domain, filled in from reference TRBV11-1 and TRBJ2-2, reads EAEVAQSPRYKITEKSQAVAFWCDPISGHATLYWYRQILGQGPELLVQFQDESVVDDSQLPKDRFSAERLKGVDSTLKIQPAELGDSAMYLCASSSRRDRVLFFGEGSRLTVL.

The sample holds a few counts of this clone. The chain employs TRBV11-2 and TRBJ1-1, with unresolved D. V was pared by 5 bases and J by 3 bases, with 16 bases between. Germline values: CDR1 SGHAT, CDR2 FQNNGV. The CDR3 has 15 residues. The CDR3 sequence: CASSPSAGGDTEAFF. The DNA for the CDR3 is TGTGCCAGCAGCCCGAGCGCAGGCGGAGACACTGAAGCTTTCTTT. The full variable domain, rest sourced from reference TRBV11-2 and TRBJ1-1, is EAGVAQSPRYKIIEKRQSVAFWCNPISGHATLYWYQQILGQGPKLLIQFQNNGVVDDSQLPKDRFSAERLKGVDSTLKIQPAKLEDSAVYLCASSPSAGGDTEAFFGQGTRLTVV.

The rearrangement links TRBV7-3 to TRBJ2-2; D gene ambiguous. The CDR3 runs to 14 residues. Trimming shortened V by 5 bases and J by 4 bases, and 11 bases separated the two germline ends. Germline V gene sequence: CDR1 SGHTA, CDR2 FQGTGA. The CDR3 DNA is TGTGCCAGCAGCCTCGGGCACACCACCGGGGAGCTGTTTTTT. Translated, it gives CASSLGHTTGELFF.

The chain employs TRBV6-5 and TRBJ2-7; 7 bases map to TRBD2. V was pared by 4 bases and J by 5 bases, with 11 bases of the junction left unmatched. Germline loops: CDR1 MNHEY, CDR2 SVGAGI. The CDR3 contains 15 residues. The CDR3 protein is CASSSYGAGVHEQYF. The DNA for the CDR3 is TGTGCCAGCAGTTCATACGGGGCGGGAGTCCACGAGCAGTACTTC.

Concerning this clone itself: Additional DNA sequences in this sample encode the identical CDR3. The chain couples TRBV5-1 to TRBJ2-7; D remains unclear. This CDR3 has 11 amino acids. Germline CDR1 SGHRS, CDR2 YFSETQ. Deletions cut 4 bases from V and 3 bases from J, with 5 bases between. The CDR3 spells CASSRNYEQYF. CDR3 bases: TGCGCCAGCAGCCGGAACTACGAGCAGTACTTC.

This clone has only a few counts. The rearrangement uses TRBV20-1 and TRBJ1-1; 8 bases map to TRBD1. Germline V gene data show CDR1 as DFQATT and CDR2 as SNEGSKA (reference sequence). CDR3 size: 11 residues. The V gene end was trimmed by 4 bases and the J gene end by 7 bases; junction bases not matched to a gene: 2. This CDR3 reads CSANRGVEAFF. The CDR3 nucleotides are TGCAGTGCTAACAGGGGGGTTGAAGCTTTCTTT.

This clone was counted at least ten times. V and J are TRBV7-2 and TRBJ2-1; 9 bases map to TRBD1. J lost 6 bases, V lost 4 bases, and 1 base had no gene match. CDR1 and CDR2 (germline): SGHTA, FQGNSA. The CDR3 contains 13 residues. CDR3 coding DNA: TGTGCCAGCAGCTCGACAGGGGGCAATGAGCAGTTCTTC. This sequence encodes CASSSTGGNEQFF.

This clone was counted a few times. This chain joins TRBV11-2 and TRBJ2-7; D is unclear. The CDR3 runs 14 residues. V lost 1 base to trimming and J lost 1 base, with 8 bases between them. Germline assignment: CDR1 SGHAT and CDR2 FQNNGV. In DNA form, the CDR3 reads TGTGCCAGCAGCTTAGTGGCAGAGTCCTACGAGCAGTACTTC. Protein product: CASSLVAESYEQYF. The whole variable domain, filled in from reference TRBV11-2 and TRBJ2-7, reads EAGVAQSPRYKIIEKRQSVAFWCNPISGHATLYWYQQILGQGPKLLIQFQNNGVVDDSQLPKDRFSAERLKGVDSTLKIQPAKLEDSAVYLCASSLVAESYEQYFGPGTRLTVT.

The rearrangement links TRBV10-2 to TRBJ1-1; possible D gene TRBD1, 5 bases. V was cut by 5 bases and J by 6 bases, with 10 bases left in between. This CDR3 has 12 residues. Germline values: CDR1 WSHSY, CDR2 SAAADI. CDR3 nucleotide sequence: TGCGCCAGCAGTATAAGAGGGGCTGAAGCTTTCTTT. It encodes CASSIRGAEAFF.

Regarding this clone: The identical CDR3 is also encoded by other nucleotide sequences in the sample. The CDR3 here is CASSLGQGAGNQPQHF. As DNA, the CDR3 is TGTGCCAGCAGCTTAGGACAGGGGGCGGGCAATCAGCCCCAGCATTTT. The J gene is TRBJ1-5, the V gene TRBV7-9; 10 bases are shared with TRBD1. The CDR3 totals 16 residues. The V gene's germline CDR1 is SEHNR and CDR2 FQNEAQ (reference sequence). The ends lost 1 base at V and 2 bases at J; junction bases unmatched: 2.

This clone was detected only a few times. The J gene is TRBJ2-5, the V gene TRBV28; D possibly matches TRBD1 or TRBD2 (5 bases each). CDR3 length: 14 residues. V lost 8 bases and J 5 bases, leaving 18 bases between the germline ends. Germline CDR1 and CDR2: MDHEN and SYDVKM. This CDR3 reads CASQQEGWGETQYF. In nucleotides, the CDR3 is TGTGCCAGCCAACAAGAAGGCTGGGGGGAGACCCAGTACTTC.

A remark on this clone: A much larger clone sits a single nucleotide away, making a read error possible. V and J are TRBV7-9 and TRBJ1-5; 7 bases match TRBD1. The V gene's germline CDR1 is SEHNR and CDR2 FQNEAQ (reference sequence). The CDR3 contains 14 residues. V lost 4 bases and J lost 2; bases outside the gene matches: 2. CDR3 sequence reads: CASSSGTGNQPQHF. In DNA, the CDR3 is TGTGCCAGCAGCTCCGGGACAGGCAATCAGCCCCAGCATTTT.

In its sample, this clone was seen a few times. The chain has TRBV16 and TRBJ1-2; unclear D gene. The CDR3 consists of 12 residues. Trimming left V 0 bases short and J 8 bases short, with 7 bases between. CDR1 is KGHSY and CDR2 is FQNENV in the germline V gene. The CDR3 bases are TGTGCCAGCAGCCAATCACGGGGAGGCTACACCTTC. Translating gives CASSQSRGGYTF.

The chain employs TRBV19 and TRBJ2-5, with 10 bases identical to TRBD2. This CDR3 has 16 amino acids. Looked up from germline, CDR1 is LNHDA and CDR2 is SQIVND (reference sequence). V lost 3 bases, J lost 4 bases, and 8 bases stayed unmatched. The CDR3 spells CASSIRLAGARETQYF. The CDR3 DNA is TGTGCCAGTAGTATCCGGCTAGCGGGAGCGAGAGAGACCCAGTACTTC.